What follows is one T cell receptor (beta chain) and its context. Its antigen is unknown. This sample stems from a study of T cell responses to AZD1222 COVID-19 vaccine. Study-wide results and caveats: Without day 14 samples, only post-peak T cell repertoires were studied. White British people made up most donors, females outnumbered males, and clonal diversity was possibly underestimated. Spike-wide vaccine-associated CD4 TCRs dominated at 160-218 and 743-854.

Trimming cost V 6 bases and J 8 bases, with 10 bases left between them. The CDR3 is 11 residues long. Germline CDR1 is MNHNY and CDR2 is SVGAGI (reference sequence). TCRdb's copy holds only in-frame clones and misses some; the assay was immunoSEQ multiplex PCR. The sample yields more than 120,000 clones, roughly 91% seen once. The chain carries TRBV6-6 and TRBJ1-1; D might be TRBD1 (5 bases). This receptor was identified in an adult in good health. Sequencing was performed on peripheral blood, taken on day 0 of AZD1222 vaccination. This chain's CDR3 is CASSPGGEAFF. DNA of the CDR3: TGTGCCAGCAGCCCCGGGGGGGAAGCTTTCTTT.